This T cell receptor (beta chain) was retrieved from a study of identical twins. No donor was unhealthy or non-Caucasian. The CDR3 runs 18 residues. V lost 2 bases, J lost 4 bases, and 15 bases stayed unmatched. The V gene's germline CDR1 is MNHEY and CDR2 SVGAGI. Each cDNA held unique molecular identifiers, and template switching gave it a universal primer site. TCRdb re-called the 5' RACE reads with MiXCR, one entry per CDR3 protein. The sample has approximately 670,000 distinct CDR3 sequences; 5.5% to 6.5% are singletons. The sequenced material came from naive T cells sorted from blood. This rearrangement joins TRBV6-5 to TRBJ2-5; 8 bases are shared with TRBD2. This TCR derives from a man aged 18 to 29 in good health. The DNA of the CDR3 is TGTGCCAGCAGTTACACTCGTTTCACCGGGACTAGGCTAGAGACCCAGTACTTC. Translated: CASSYTRFTGTRLETQYF.